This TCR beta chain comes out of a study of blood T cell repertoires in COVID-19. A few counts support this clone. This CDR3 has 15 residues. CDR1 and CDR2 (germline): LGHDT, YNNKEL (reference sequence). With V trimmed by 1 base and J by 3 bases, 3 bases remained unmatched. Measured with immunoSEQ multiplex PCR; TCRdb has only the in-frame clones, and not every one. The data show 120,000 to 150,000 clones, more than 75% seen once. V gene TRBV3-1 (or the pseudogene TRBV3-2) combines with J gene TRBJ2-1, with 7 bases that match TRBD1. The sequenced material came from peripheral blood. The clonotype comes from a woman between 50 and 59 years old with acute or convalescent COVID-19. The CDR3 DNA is TGTGCCAGCAGCCAAGGACAGGGCGGCTACAATGAGCAGTTCTTC. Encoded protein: CASSQGQGGYNEQFF.